The rows below give T cell receptor beta chains drawn from one sample of a study of cytomegalovirus exposure and HLA in healthy donors. Generated by immunoSEQ multiplex PCR, the TCRdb table keeps only in-frame clones and is missing some. The sample carries roughly 75,000 clones, about 79% recorded once. The sequencing input was PBMCs. The source is a man between 70 and 80 years old in good health and CMV-seropositive. The conserved cysteine and the conserved F or W are not part of the CDR3 here.

V gene,J gene,CDR3 protein
TRBV9,TRBJ2-1,ASSARSGGTYNEQF
TRBV6-1,TRBJ2-7,ASSAQAGVLYEQY
TRBV29-1,TRBJ2-3,SVEELPTDTQY
TRBV18,TRBJ1-4,ASSPLGGEKLF
TRBV7-2,TRBJ1-2,ASSLESPGTANYGYT
TRBV7-9,TRBJ1-4,ASSFQTTNEKLF
TRBV18,TRBJ1-4,ASSPGQSNEKLF
TRBV6-6,TRBJ2-7,ASSYRQDRPYEQY
TRBV6-1,TRBJ2-3,AGGDGGPDTQY
TRBV7-8,TRBJ2-3,ASSLFARVSTDTQY
TRBV10-1,TRBJ1-4,ASSGTGGKLF
TRBV11-2,TRBJ2-7,ASSPGGSEQY
TRBV30,TRBJ1-3,AWRSSGNTIY
TRBV25-1,TRBJ1-4,ASSEAGRLRKLF
TRBV6-5,TRBJ2-7,ASSRTTSGSNEQY
TRBV27,TRBJ2-1,ASSLVRSGEQF
TRBV5-4,TRBJ2-2,ASRSGGPRGTGELF
TRBV10-1,TRBJ2-4,ASGNHGLDKNIQY
TRBV4-1,TRBJ1-4,ASSQGQGRYEKLF
TRBV7-2,TRBJ2-5,ASSPLPAGGWETQY
TRBV29-1,TRBJ2-5,SVEPGSETQY
TRBV29-1,TRBJ2-1,SVLRGLSSYNEQF
TRBV6-5,TRBJ2-4,ASTRTGALGNIQY
TRBV5-1,TRBJ2-3,ASSLQGAKDTQY
TRBV11-2,TRBJ2-6,ASSRTGGIGGANVLT
TRBV9,TRBJ2-5,ASSVDMEAGETQY
TRBV19,TRBJ1-5,ASRGTGNQPQH
TRBV7-2,TRBJ2-5,ASALPLGPQETQY
TRBV5-4,TRBJ1-5,ASSMGPVNQPQH
TRBV7-2,TRBJ1-1,ASSLGPANTEAF
TRBV29-1,TRBJ1-1,SVRGTARDGTEAF